One sample yielded the 14 T cell receptor beta chains listed below, sequenced in a study of blood T cells in healthy people across ages. Combining a sample-barcoded 5' primer with a J-beta primer mix, a second PCR ran for 7 to 11 cycles. TCRdb analysed the 5' RACE reads with MiXCR anew, one entry per CDR3 protein. The top ten hold about 4% of the sample, which has roughly 1.5 million distinct CDR3 sequences, roughly two fifths seen once. Input material: blood. Source of these receptors: a woman between 18 and 30 years old in good health.

The chain has TRBV2 and TRBJ1-1; D is undetermined. V lost 4 bases to trimming and J lost 4 bases, with 10 bases between them. There are 13 residues in the CDR3. Per germline, CDR1 SNHLY and CDR2 FYNNEI. CDR3 bases: TGTGCCAGCAGTGCAAACCGCGGCACTGAAGCTTTCTTT. Protein sequence: CASSANRGTEAFF.

The CDR3 sequence is CASSVAANSGEQYF. As DNA, the CDR3 is TGTGCCAGCAGCGTGGCAGCCAACTCGGGGGAGCAGTACTTC. The V and J genes are TRBV6-1 and TRBJ2-7, with TRBD2 as a possible D gene (5 bases). V lost 6 bases to trimming and J lost 7 bases, with 19 bases between them. This CDR3 is built from 14 residues. Germline values: CDR1 MNHNS, CDR2 SASEGT.

This clonotype was seen ten or more times. The rearrangement uses TRBV7-2 and TRBJ2-3, with TRBD2 matching over 9 bases. There are 15 residues in the CDR3. CDR1 and CDR2 (germline): SGHTA, FQGNSA. J lost 4 bases, V lost 3 bases, and 5 bases had no gene match. In DNA form, the CDR3 reads TGTGCCAGCAGCTTTGCTAGCGGGGCATCAGATACGCAGTATTTT. This gives the protein CASSFASGASDTQYF.

V gene TRBV7-2 combines with J gene TRBJ2-3, with TRBD2 identical over 8 bases. Germline-derived CDR1 and CDR2 are SGHTA and FQGNSA. This CDR3 has 13 residues. V shed 2 bases, J shed 11 bases, and the junction held 6 bases outside the gene matches. In nucleotides, the CDR3 is TGTGCCAGCAGCTTAAAAGCGGGAGACAAGCAGTATTTT. It specifies CASSLKAGDKQYF.

The chain uses TRBV6-5 and TRBJ2-3, with D perhaps TRBD1 (6 bases). The CDR3 totals 15 residues. From germline, CDR1 is MNHEY and CDR2 SVGAGI. V lost 5 bases to trimming and J lost 0 bases, with 12 bases between them. This chain's CDR3 is CASSDYRASTDTQYF. Written as DNA, the CDR3 is TGTGCCAGCAGTGACTACAGGGCTAGCACAGATACGCAGTATTTT.

This chain connects TRBV28 to TRBJ1-1, with 9 nucleotides matching TRBD1. This CDR3 has 16 amino acids. Germline V gene lookup returns CDR1 MDHEN and CDR2 SYDVKM. V shed 5 bases and J 8 bases; nucleotides not matched to a gene: 15. CDR3 loop: CASSPKTYRGQTEAFF. For the CDR3, the DNA is TGTGCCAGCAGTCCAAAAACGTACAGGGGGCAGACCGAAGCTTTCTTT.

This clonotype has only a few counts. This chain joins TRBV20-1 and TRBJ2-3; 12 bases match TRBD2. CDR3 size: 15 residues. Germline V gene lookup returns CDR1 DFQATT and CDR2 SNEGSKA (reference sequence). J lost 4 bases, V lost 1 base, and 3 bases had no gene match. The CDR3 nucleotides read TGCAGTGCTAGAGGACTAGCGGGGGCCTCAGATACGCAGTATTTT. Protein: CSARGLAGASDTQYF.

The J gene is TRBJ2-5, the V gene TRBV29-1, with D possibly being TRBD2 (6 bases). V lost 6 bases and J 1 base, leaving 9 bases between the germline ends. The CDR3 runs 12 residues. CDR1 is SQVTM, CDR2 ANQGSEA, per germline. CDR3 coding DNA: TGCAGCGTAGGACTACCCCAAGAGACCCAGTACTTC. Translation: CSVGLPQETQYF.

The chain has TRBV29-1 and TRBJ1-5; 8 bases align to TRBD1. CDR1 and CDR2 (germline): SQVTM, ANQGSEA. Trimming took 4 bases from V and 1 from J; bases not matched to a gene: 3. This CDR3 is built from 14 residues. The chain's CDR3 is CSVGQGASNQPQHF. The CDR3 DNA is TGCAGCGTTGGGCAGGGGGCGAGCAATCAGCCCCAGCATTTT.

The chain uses TRBV11-2 and TRBJ2-1; D is unclear. V was pared by 5 bases and J by 7 bases, with 12 bases between. The CDR3 extends over 13 amino acids. Germline CDR1 and CDR2: SGHAT and FQNNGV. CDR3 bases: TGTGCCAGCAGCCCTCAAGGTTGGAATGAGCAGTTCTTC. Translated, it gives CASSPQGWNEQFF. Together with reference TRBV11-2 and TRBJ2-1, the CDR3 gives the full variable domain: EAGVAQSPRYKIIEKRQSVAFWCNPISGHATLYWYQQILGQGPKLLIQFQNNGVVDDSQLPKDRFSAERLKGVDSTLKIQPAKLEDSAVYLCASSPQGWNEQFFGPGTRLTVL.

The chain carries TRBV7-3 and TRBJ1-2, with 7 bases matching TRBD1. The trim removed 1 base at V and 5 bases at J, leaving 7 bases unmatched. This CDR3 is 15 amino acids long. Germline values: CDR1 SGHTA, CDR2 FQGTGA. The DNA of the CDR3 is TGTGCCAGCAGCTTAAGTGGGACAGACCAATATGGCTACACCTTC. It specifies CASSLSGTDQYGYTF.

The V and J genes are TRBV7-3 and TRBJ2-5, with TRBD2 matching over 7 bases. Germline loops: CDR1 SGHTA, CDR2 FQGTGA. This CDR3 region has 15 residues. V lost 5 bases to trimming and J lost 11 bases; unmatched junction nucleotides: 17. The CDR3 here is CASSVAGSGMNEQYF. The CDR3 DNA sequence: TGTGCCAGCAGCGTCGCAGGCAGCGGGATGAATGAGCAGTACTTC. Complete variable domain (other parts from reference TRBV7-3 and TRBJ2-5): GAGVSQTPSNKVTEKGKYVELRCDPISGHTALYWYRQSLGQGPEFLIYFQGTGAADDSGLPNDRFFAVRPEGSVSTLKIQRTERGDSAVYLCASSVAGSGMNEQYFGPGTRLLVL.

This clonotype occurred once. The chain has TRBV19 and TRBJ1-1; D may be TRBD1 (6 bases). The germline V gene encodes CDR1 LNHDA and CDR2 SQIVND (reference sequence). This CDR3 has 12 residues. Trimming pared 10 bases from V and 2 bases from J, leaving 11 bases between. The CDR3 region has the DNA TGTGCCACGCTACAGGGTAACACTGAAGCTTTCTTT. As protein: CATLQGNTEAFF.

The V call is TRBV7-8, the J call TRBJ1-1, with D unclear. CDR3 size: 13 residues. CDR1 is SGHVS and CDR2 is FQNEAQ in the germline V gene. With 4 bases removed from V and 4 bases from J, the gap between germline ends came to 10 bases. The CDR3 loop reads CASSSRLSTEAFF. CDR3 sequence (DNA): TGTGCCAGCAGCTCAAGACTTTCCACTGAAGCTTTCTTT. The full variable domain, with the rest looked up from reference TRBV7-8 and TRBJ1-1, is GAGVSQSPRYKVAKRGQDVALRCDPISGHVSLFWYQQALGQGPEFLTYFQNEAQLDKSGLPSDRFFAERPEGSVSTLKIQRTQQEDSAVYLCASSSRLSTEAFFGQGTRLTVV.